These T cell receptor beta chains were read from a single sample in a study of blood T cell repertoires in COVID-19. Profiling relied on immunoSEQ multiplex PCR, and the TCRdb table lists in-frame clones only, not all of them. In the table there are 200,000 to 300,000 clones, around four fifths of which are singletons. Material: peripheral blood. The receptors were sampled from a woman aged 55-75 years with active or convalescent COVID-19. Each CDR3 is given with its conserved first and last residue. A D gene is named only where the DNA matches it firmly. Clone size is shown for a subset of rows, as once, few, many or a class of expanded clone.

TRBV19	.	.	TRBJ2-5	CASSSGGRVSGTQYF	TGTGCCAGTAGTTCTGGGGGCCGGGTATCCGGGACCCAGTACTTC
TRBV3-1/TRBV3-2	TRBD2	once	TRBJ2-3	CASSPLRSGGTQYF	TGTGCCAGCAGTCCCTTGAGGAGCGGGGGGACGCAGTATTTT
TRBV5-1	TRBD1	.	TRBJ2-1	CASSPDGQGLNEQFF	TGCGCCAGCAGCCCTGACGGACAGGGGCTGAATGAGCAGTTCTTC
TRBV24-1	.	few	TRBJ2-3	CATSDPDSSTDTQYF	TGTGCCACCAGTGACCCTGACAGCAGCACAGATACGCAGTATTTT
TRBV2	TRBD1	once	TRBJ2-7	CASTLDRGNEQYF	TGTGCCAGCACCCTGGACAGGGGCAACGAGCAGTACTTC
TRBV30	TRBD1	.	TRBJ1-2	CAEQGSNYGYTF	TGTGCCGAACAGGGGTCTAACTATGGCTACACCTTC
TRBV9	TRBD1	.	TRBJ2-5	CASSFGQGRQETQYF	TGTGCCAGCAGCTTCGGACAGGGAAGGCAAGAGACCCAGTACTTC
TRBV27	TRBD1	few	TRBJ1-2	CASSFEPPTGNRRGYTF	TGTGCCAGCAGTTTCGAGCCCCCGACAGGGAATAGGCGAGGCTACACCTTC
TRBV3-1/TRBV3-2	TRBD2	once	TRBJ2-7	CASSQAPTSGTYEQYF	TGTGCCAGCAGCCAAGCCCCGACTAGCGGTACCTACGAGCAGTACTTC
TRBV18	TRBD2	.	TRBJ2-5	CASSPDTSGDPAQTQYF	TGTGCCAGCTCACCTGATACTAGCGGGGACCCCGCCCAGACCCAGTACTTC
TRBV27	TRBD1	.	TRBJ1-1	CASRFRGKGTGMNTEAFF	TGTGCCAGCAGATTTAGGGGTAAGGGGACAGGGATGAACACTGAAGCTTTCTTT
TRBV14	TRBD2	.	TRBJ2-1	CASSQENDVLAGGHNEQFF	TGTGCCAGCAGCCAAGAGAATGATGTTCTAGCGGGAGGTCATAATGAGCAGTTCTTC
TRBV9	TRBD2	once	TRBJ2-1	CASSAGLAGDNEQFF	TGTGCCAGCAGCGCGGGACTAGCGGGAGACAATGAGCAGTTCTTC
TRBV4-2	.	.	TRBJ2-7	CASSIAASYEQYF	TGTGCCAGCAGCATAGCGGCCTCCTACGAGCAGTACTTC
TRBV28	.	.	TRBJ1-5	CASKGQTNQPQHF	TGTGCCAGCAAGGGGCAAACCAATCAGCCCCAGCATTTT
TRBV5-4	TRBD1	.	TRBJ1-2	CASRPGGGQGNYGYTF	TGTGCCAGCAGGCCGGGAGGGGGACAGGGTAACTATGGCTACACCTTC
TRBV6-6	TRBD2	.	TRBJ2-5	CASSPSGGTPDARGVYF	TGTGCCAGCAGTCCGAGCGGGGGCACCCCCGACGCTCGCGGGGTGTACTTC
TRBV6-5	.	.	TRBJ1-1	CASSPRQLANTEAFF	TGTGCCAGCAGTCCACGACAGTTAGCGAACACTGAAGCTTTCTTT
TRBV29-1	.	.	TRBJ2-5	CSVRGGKETQYF	TGCAGCGTTAGGGGCGGTAAAGAGACCCAGTACTTC
TRBV5-6	.	.	TRBJ2-6	CASLGLGNVAGANVLTF	TGTGCCAGCTTAGGTCTCGGGAACGTCGCTGGGGCCAACGTCCTGACTTTC
TRBV4-1	TRBD1	.	TRBJ2-7	CASSQGTGVYEQYF	TGCGCCAGCAGCCAAGGGACAGGGGTCTACGAGCAGTACTTC
TRBV19	.	.	TRBJ2-3	CATTSHHSTDTQYF	TGTGCCACCACTAGCCATCATAGCACAGATACGCAGTATTTT
TRBV4-1	.	.	TRBJ2-1	CASSEGWGGNNEQFF	TGCGCCAGCAGCGAGGGTTGGGGGGGCAACAATGAGCAGTTCTTC
TRBV19	TRBD1	.	TRBJ1-5	CASSMTGEAAYSNQPQHF	TGTGCCAGTAGTATGACAGGGGAGGCAGCTTATAGCAATCAGCCCCAGCATTTT
TRBV5-1	TRBD1	.	TRBJ2-7	CASSPRSLGTGHNEQYF	TGCGCCAGCAGCCCCCGGTCGTTGGGGACAGGGCACAACGAGCAGTACTTC
TRBV24-1	TRBD2	.	TRBJ2-5	CATSERLAGGETQYF	TGTGCCACCAGTGAGCGACTAGCGGGAGGGGAGACCCAGTACTTC
TRBV19	TRBD1	.	TRBJ2-4	CASSIRRQGIQYF	TGTGCCAGTAGTATCAGGCGACAGGGCATTCAGTACTTC
TRBV7-2	TRBD2	.	TRBJ2-7	CASSRTSGTNYEQYF	TGTGCCAGCAGCCGGACTAGCGGGACAAATTACGAGCAGTACTTC
TRBV4-2	.	.	TRBJ1-3	CASSRQRQDTIYF	TGTGCCAGTAGCCGACAGAGGCAAGACACCATATATTTT
TRBV4-2	.	once	TRBJ2-4	CASSQDKGVRNIQYF	TGTGCCAGCAGCCAAGATAAGGGGGTTAGGAACATTCAGTACTTC
TRBV21-1	.	once	TRBJ1-6	CASNKGTEIRSYNSPLHF	TGTGCCAGCAACAAAGGGACAGAGATTCGCTCCTATAATTCACCCCTCCACTTT
TRBV5-1	.	.	TRBJ1-2	CASSLDGRGYGYTF	TGCGCCAGCAGCTTGGATGGGAGAGGCTATGGCTACACCTTC
TRBV9	TRBD2	.	TRBJ2-3	CASSVLAGGQDTQYF	TGTGCCAGCAGCGTACTAGCGGGCGGGCAAGATACGCAGTATTTT
TRBV7-8	.	.	TRBJ1-5	CASSLERSNQPQHF	TGTGCCAGCAGCTTAGAGCGGAGCAATCAGCCCCAGCATTTT
TRBV7-8	TRBD1	.	TRBJ1-4	CASSPVGTANEKLFF	TGTGCCAGCAGCCCCGTGGGGACAGCAAATGAAAAACTGTTTTTT
TRBV5-5	TRBD2	.	TRBJ2-1	CASSFGTSGGEQFF	TGTGCCAGCAGCTTCGGGACTAGCGGGGGTGAGCAGTTCTTC
TRBV18	.	.	TRBJ2-3	CASSPILSGREIDTQYF	TGTGCCAGCTCACCGATATTATCGGGCCGGGAGATAGATACGCAGTATTTT
TRBV6-5	TRBD2	.	TRBJ2-3	CASSKAGYTDTQYF	TGTGCCAGCAGCAAAGCGGGGTACACAGATACGCAGTATTTT
TRBV28	.	once	TRBJ2-1	CASSPSTEDNEQFF	TGTGCCAGCAGTCCGTCGACAGAAGACAATGAGCAGTTCTTC
TRBV2	TRBD1	.	TRBJ1-1	CASTLGQRNTEAFF	TGTGCCAGCACTCTGGGACAGAGGAACACTGAAGCTTTCTTT
TRBV5-4	.	.	TRBJ2-4	CASSPIQGFNIQYF	TGTGCCAGCAGCCCAATACAGGGATTTAACATTCAGTACTTC
TRBV6-1	TRBD1	.	TRBJ2-1	CASSETQGVFNEQFF	TGTGCCAGCAGTGAAACACAGGGGGTTTTCAATGAGCAGTTCTTC
TRBV5-1	.	.	TRBJ2-3	CASSSFAGSTDTQYF	TGCGCCAGCAGCTCTTTTGCGGGGTCCACAGATACGCAGTATTTT
TRBV5-5	TRBD1	.	TRBJ2-2	CASSFRAGGTTGELFF	TGTGCCAGCAGCTTTCGGGCAGGGGGCACCACCGGGGAGCTGTTTTTT
TRBV5-4	.	.	TRBJ1-1	CASSTQARPPEAFF	TGTGCCAGCAGCACTCAGGCCCGGCCGCCTGAAGCTTTCTTT
TRBV5-1	TRBD1	once	TRBJ2-5	CASSFGQGAVETQYF	TGCGCCAGCAGCTTCGGACAGGGGGCGGTTGAGACCCAGTACTTC
TRBV5-4	TRBD1	.	TRBJ1-5	CASSIGGARGNQPQHF	TGTGCCAGCAGCATAGGGGGCGCGAGGGGCAATCAGCCCCAGCATTTT